This T cell receptor beta chain comes out of a study of CD8 T cells in Susac syndrome. The CD8+ and CD4+ T cells were isolated magnetically using a negative isolation approach, whereas the TEMRA cells were enriched by FACS. Germline CDR1 and CDR2: MNHEY and SVGAGI. This CDR3 spans 17 amino acids. Trimming took 0 bases from V and 8 from J, leaving 22 bases between them. An input of roughly 0.45 to 1 ug of RNA was subjected to reverse transcription using random hexamers. Amplification of TCR beta CDR3 was carried out by immunoSEQ multiplex PCR, which covered 54 Vbeta and 13 Jbeta segments. In TCRdb, the immunoSEQ multiplex PCR reads were re-called with MiXCR into one record per CDR3 protein. Among 90,000 to 110,000 distinct CDR3 sequences listed, around 97% were seen once.

This TCR was sampled from a human donor in good health. The chain recombines TRBV6-5 with TRBJ1-2, with TRBD1 as a possible D gene (6 bases). The source material was CD4+ T cells from PBMCs. In DNA, the CDR3 is TGTGCCAGCAGTTACTCGATCATCTCGCCAGGGGCATGGGGCTACACCTTC. Translation: CASSYSIISPGAWGYTF.